The clone carrying this T cell receptor (beta chain) was seen a handful of times. What it binds is not known. This CDR3 has 16 amino acids. V dropped 8 bases and J dropped 2; count of bases not matched to a gene: 9. This sample was included in a study of CD8 T cells in ankylosing spondylitis. Findings of the study overall: Seemingly characteristic of ankylosing spondylitis blood was a TCR beta motif consisting of eight highly homologous variants. Both synovial fluid and blood in reactive arthritis had previously been reported to carry some motif variants.

TCRdb redid the calling of the 5' RACE reads with MiXCR, one entry per CDR3 protein. The data contain about 280,000 distinct CDR3 sequences, around 20% of them seen just once; the ten biggest clones take up less than 9.5%. Sequences were obtained from blood, either unsorted or a sorted T cell fraction (not recorded which). The chain couples TRBV12-3 or TRBV12-4 to TRBJ2-3; 11 nucleotides agree with TRBD2. This TCR was sampled from a male donor with ankylosing spondylitis or in good health (not recorded which). In DNA, the CDR3 is TGTGCCAGCTCCTCGGGGACTAGCGGTCCCACAGATACGCAGTATTTT. It encodes CASSSGTSGPTDTQYF.